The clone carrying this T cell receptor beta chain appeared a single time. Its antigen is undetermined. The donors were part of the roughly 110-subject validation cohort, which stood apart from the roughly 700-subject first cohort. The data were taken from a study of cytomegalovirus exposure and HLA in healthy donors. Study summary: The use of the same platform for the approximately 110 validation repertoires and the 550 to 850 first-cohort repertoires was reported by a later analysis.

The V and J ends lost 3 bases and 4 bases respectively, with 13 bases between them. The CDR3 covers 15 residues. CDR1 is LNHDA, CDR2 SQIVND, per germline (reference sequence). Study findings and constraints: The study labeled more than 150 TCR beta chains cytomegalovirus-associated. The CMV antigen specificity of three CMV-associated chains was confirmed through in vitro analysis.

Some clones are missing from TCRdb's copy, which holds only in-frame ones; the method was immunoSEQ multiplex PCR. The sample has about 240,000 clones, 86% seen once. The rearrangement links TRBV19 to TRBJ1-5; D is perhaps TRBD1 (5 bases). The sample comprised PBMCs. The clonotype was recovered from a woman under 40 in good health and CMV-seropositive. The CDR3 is CASSIGAGLNQPQHF. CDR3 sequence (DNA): TGTGCCAGTAGTATTGGTGCAGGGCTAAATCAGCCCCAGCATTTT.